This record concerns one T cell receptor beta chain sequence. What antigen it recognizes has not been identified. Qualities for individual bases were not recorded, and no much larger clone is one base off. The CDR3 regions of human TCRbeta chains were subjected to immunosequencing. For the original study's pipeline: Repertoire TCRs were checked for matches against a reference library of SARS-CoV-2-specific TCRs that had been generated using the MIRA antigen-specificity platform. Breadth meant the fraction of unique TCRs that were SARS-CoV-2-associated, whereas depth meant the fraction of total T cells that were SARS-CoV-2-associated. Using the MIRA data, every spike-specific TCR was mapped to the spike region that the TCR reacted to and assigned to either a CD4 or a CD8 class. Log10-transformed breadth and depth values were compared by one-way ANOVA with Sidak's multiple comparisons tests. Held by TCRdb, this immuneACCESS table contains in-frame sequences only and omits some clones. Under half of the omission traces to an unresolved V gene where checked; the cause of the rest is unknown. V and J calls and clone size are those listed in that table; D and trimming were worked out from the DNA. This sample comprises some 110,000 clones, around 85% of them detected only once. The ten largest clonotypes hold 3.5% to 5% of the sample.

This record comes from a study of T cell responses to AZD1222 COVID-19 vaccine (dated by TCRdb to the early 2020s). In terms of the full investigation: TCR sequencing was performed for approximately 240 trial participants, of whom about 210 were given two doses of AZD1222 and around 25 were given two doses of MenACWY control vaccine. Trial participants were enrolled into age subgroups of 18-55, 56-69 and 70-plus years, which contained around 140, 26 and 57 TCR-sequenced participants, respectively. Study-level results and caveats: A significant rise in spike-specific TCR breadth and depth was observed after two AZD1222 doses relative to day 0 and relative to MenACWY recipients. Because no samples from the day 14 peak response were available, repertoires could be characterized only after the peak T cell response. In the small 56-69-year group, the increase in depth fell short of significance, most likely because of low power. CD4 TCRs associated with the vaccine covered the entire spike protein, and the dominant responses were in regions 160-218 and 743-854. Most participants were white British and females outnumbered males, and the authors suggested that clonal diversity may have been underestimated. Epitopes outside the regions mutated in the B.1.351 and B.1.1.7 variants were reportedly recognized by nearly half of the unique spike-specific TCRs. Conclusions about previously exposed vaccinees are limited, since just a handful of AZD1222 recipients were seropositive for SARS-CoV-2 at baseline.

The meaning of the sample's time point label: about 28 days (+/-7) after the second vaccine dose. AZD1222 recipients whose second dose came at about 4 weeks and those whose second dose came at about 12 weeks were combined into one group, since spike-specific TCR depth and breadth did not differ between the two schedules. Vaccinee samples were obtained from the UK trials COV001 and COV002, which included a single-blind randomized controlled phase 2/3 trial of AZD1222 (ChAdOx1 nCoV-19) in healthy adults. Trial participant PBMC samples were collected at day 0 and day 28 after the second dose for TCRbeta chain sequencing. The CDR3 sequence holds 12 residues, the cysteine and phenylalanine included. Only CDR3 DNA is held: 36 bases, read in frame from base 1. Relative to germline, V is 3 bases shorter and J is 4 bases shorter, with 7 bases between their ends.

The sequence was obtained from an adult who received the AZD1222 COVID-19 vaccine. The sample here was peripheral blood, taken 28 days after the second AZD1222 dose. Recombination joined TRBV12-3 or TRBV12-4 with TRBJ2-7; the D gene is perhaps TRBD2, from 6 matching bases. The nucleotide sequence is TGTGCCAGCAGTTTGCGGGGATACGAGCAGTACTTC. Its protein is CASSLRGYEQYF.